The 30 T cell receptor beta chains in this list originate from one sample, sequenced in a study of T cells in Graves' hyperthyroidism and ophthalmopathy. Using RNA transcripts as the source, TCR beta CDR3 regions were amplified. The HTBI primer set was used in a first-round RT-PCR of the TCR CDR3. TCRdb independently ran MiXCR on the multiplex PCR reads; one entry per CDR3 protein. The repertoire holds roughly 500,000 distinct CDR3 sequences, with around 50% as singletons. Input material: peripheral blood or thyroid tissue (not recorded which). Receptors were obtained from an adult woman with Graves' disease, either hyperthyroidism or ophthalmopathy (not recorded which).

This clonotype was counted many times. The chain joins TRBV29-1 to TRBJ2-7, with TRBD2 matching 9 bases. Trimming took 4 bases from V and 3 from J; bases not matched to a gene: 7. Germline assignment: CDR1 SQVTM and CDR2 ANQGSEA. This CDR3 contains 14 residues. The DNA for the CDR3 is TGCAGCGTTGTACCGGGACTAGCAGACTACGAGCAGTACTTC. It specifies CSVVPGLADYEQYF.

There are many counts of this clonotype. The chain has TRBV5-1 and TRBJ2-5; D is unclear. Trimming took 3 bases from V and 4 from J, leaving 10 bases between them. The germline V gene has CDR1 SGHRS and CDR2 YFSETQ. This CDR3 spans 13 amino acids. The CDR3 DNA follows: TGCGCCAGCAGCTGGGAAATTGGAGAGACCCAGTACTTC. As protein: CASSWEIGETQYF.

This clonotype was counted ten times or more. The CDR3 sequence is CASSLWQNYEQYF. The DNA of the CDR3 is TGTGCCAGCAGTTTGTGGCAGAACTACGAGCAGTACTTC. V and J are TRBV2 and TRBJ2-7; unclear D gene. The CDR3 consists of 13 residues. V lost 5 bases, J lost 3 bases, and 11 bases lay in between. The germline V gene encodes CDR1 SNHLY and CDR2 FYNNEI.

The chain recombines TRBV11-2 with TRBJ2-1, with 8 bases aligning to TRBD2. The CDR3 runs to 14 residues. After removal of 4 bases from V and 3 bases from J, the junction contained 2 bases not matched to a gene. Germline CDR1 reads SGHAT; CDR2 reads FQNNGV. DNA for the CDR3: TGTGCCAGCAGCTCCCGGGGGGGCTACAATGAGCAGTTCTTC. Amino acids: CASSSRGGYNEQFF.

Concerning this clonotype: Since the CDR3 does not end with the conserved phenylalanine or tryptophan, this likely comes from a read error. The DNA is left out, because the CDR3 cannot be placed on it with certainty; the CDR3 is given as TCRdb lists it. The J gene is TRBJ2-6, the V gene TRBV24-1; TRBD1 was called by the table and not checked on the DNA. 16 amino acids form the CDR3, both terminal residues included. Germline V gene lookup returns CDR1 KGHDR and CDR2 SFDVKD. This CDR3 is CATSDGAETGANVPTL.

CDR3 residues: CSHRDRGLQETQYF. In DNA form, the CDR3 reads TGTTCTCACCGGGACAGGGGTCTCCAAGAGACCCAGTACTTC. The chain is built from TRBV28 and TRBJ2-5; 10 nucleotides match TRBD1. The germline CDR1 and CDR2 sequences are MDHEN and SYDVKM. This CDR3 spans 14 amino acids.

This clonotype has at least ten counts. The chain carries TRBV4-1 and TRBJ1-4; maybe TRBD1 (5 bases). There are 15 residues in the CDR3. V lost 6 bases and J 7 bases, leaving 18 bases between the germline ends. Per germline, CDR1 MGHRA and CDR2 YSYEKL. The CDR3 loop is CASRQWGREGEKLFF. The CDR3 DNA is TGCGCCAGCAGGCAGTGGGGCAGGGAGGGTGAAAAACTGTTTTTT.

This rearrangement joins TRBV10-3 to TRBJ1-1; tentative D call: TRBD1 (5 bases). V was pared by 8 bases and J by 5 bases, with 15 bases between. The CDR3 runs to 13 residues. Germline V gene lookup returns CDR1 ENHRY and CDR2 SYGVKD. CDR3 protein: CAIRGTGGTEAFF. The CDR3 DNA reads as TGTGCCATCCGGGGGACGGGGGGGACTGAAGCTTTCTTT.

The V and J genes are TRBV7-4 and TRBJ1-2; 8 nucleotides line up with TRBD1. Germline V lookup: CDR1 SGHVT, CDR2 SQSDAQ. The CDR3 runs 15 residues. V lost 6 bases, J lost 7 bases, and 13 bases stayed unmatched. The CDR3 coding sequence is TGTGCCAGCAGACTTTCCTTGGACAGGGCGGGTGGCTACACCTTC. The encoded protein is CASRLSLDRAGGYTF.

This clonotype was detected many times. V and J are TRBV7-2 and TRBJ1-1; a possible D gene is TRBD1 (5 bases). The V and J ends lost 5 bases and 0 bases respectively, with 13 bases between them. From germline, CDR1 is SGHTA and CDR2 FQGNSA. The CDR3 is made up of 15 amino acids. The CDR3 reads CASSPWWGMNTEAFF. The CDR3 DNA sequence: TGTGCCAGCAGCCCCTGGTGGGGGATGAACACTGAAGCTTTCTTT.

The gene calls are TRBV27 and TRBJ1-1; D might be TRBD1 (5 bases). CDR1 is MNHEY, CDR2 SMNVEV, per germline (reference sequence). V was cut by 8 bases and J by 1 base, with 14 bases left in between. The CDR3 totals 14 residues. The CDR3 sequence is CASGMGRENTEAFF. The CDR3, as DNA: TGTGCCAGCGGCATGGGCAGGGAGAACACTGAAGCTTTCTTT.

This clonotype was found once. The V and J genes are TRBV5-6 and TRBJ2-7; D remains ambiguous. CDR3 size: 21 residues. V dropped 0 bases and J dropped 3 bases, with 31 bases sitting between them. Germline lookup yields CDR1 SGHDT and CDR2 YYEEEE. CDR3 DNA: TGTGCCAGCAGCTTGGCCGTCGAGTCAGGCCAAGCTATTCCCCCCTACTACGAGCAGTACTTC. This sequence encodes CASSLAVESGQAIPPYYEQYF.

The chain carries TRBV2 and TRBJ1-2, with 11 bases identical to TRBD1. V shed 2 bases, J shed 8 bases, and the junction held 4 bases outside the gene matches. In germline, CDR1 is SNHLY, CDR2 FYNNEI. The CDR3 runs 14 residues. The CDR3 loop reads CASSERGQGAGYTF. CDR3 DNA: TGTGCCAGCAGTGAAAGAGGACAGGGGGCGGGCTACACCTTC.

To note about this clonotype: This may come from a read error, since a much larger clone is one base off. The CDR3 DNA is TGTGCCAGCAGTTGGGCAGGGTCTTATAGCGATCAGCCCCAGCATTTT. It specifies CASSWAGSYSDQPQHF. This chain connects TRBV12-3 or TRBV12-4 to TRBJ1-5; tentatively, D is TRBD1 (5 bases). This CDR3 contains 16 residues.

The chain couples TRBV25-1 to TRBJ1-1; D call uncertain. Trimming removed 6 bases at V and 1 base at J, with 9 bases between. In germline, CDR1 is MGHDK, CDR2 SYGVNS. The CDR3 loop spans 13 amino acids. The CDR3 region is CASSRLPNTEAFF. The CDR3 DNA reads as TGTGCCAGCAGCAGGTTGCCGAACACTGAAGCTTTCTTT.

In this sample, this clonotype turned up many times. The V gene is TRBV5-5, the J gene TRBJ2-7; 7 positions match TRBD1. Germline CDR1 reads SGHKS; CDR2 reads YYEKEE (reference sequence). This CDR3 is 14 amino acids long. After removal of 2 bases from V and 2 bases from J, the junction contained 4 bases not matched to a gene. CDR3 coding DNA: TGTGCCAGCAGCTTTATGGGACAGCCCTACGAGCAGTACTTC. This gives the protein CASSFMGQPYEQYF.

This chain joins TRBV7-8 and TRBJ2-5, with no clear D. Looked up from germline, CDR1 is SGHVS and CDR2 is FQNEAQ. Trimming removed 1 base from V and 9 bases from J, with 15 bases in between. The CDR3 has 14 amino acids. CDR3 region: CASSLVNSNQPQYF. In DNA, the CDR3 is TGTGCCAGCAGCTTAGTGAATAGCAATCAGCCCCAGTACTTC. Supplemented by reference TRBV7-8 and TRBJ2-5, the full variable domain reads GAGVSQSPRYKVAKRGQDVALRCDPISGHVSLFWYQQALGQGPEFLTYFQNEAQLDKSGLPSDRFFAERPEGSVSTLKIQRTQQEDSAVYLCASSLVNSNQPQYFGPGTRLLVL.

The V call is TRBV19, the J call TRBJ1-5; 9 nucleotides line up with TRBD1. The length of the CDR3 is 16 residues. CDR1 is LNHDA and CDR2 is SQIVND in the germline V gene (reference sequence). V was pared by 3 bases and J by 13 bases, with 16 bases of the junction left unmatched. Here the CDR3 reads CASSITSRTGDDEQHF. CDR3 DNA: TGTGCCAGTAGTATTACCTCGAGGACAGGGGACGACGAGCAGCATTTT.

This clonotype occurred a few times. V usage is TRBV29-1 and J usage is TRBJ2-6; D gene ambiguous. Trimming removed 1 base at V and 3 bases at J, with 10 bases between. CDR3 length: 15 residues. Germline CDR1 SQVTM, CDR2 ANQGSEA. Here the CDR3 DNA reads TGCAGCGTTGAAGGAAGAGTGAGTGGGGCCAACGTCCTGACTTTC. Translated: CSVEGRVSGANVLTF.

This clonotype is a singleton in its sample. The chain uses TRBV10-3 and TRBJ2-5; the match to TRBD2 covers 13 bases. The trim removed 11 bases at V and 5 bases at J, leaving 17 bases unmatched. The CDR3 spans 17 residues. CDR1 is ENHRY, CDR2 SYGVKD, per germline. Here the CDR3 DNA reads TGTGCCTCCTCGCACGGACTAGCGGGAGCGACCAGGGAGACCCAGTACTTC. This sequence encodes CASSHGLAGATRETQYF.

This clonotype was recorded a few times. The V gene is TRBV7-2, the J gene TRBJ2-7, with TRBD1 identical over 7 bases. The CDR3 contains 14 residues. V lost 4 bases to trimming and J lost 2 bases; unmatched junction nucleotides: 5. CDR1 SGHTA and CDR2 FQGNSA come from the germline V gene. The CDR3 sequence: CASSYWTGTYEQYF. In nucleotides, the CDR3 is TGTGCCAGCAGCTACTGGACAGGAACCTACGAGCAGTACTTC.

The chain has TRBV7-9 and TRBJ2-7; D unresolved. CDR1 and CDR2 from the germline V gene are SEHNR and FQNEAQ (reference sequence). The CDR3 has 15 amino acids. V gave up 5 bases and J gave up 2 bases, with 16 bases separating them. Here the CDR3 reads CASSPPSGFAYEQYF. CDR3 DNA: TGTGCCAGCAGCCCCCCTTCGGGTTTTGCCTACGAGCAGTACTTC.

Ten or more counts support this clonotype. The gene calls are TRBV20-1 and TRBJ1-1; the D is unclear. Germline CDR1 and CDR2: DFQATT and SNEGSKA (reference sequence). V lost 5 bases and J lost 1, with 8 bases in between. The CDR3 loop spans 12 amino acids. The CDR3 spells CSAPHWNTEAFF. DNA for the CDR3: TGCAGTGCTCCACACTGGAACACTGAAGCTTTCTTT.

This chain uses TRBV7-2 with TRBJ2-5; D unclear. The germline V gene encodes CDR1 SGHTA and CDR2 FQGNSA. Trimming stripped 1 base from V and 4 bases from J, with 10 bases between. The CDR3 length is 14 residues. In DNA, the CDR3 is TGTGCCAGCAGCTTAGTAGCAGTCCGAGAGACCCAGTACTTC. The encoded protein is CASSLVAVRETQYF.

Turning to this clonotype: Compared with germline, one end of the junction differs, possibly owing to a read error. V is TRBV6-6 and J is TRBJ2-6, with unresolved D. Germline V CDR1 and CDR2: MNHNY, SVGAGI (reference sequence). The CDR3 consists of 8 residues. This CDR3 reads CASSYGHF. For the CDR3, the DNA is TGTGCCAGCAGTTACGGGCACTTC.

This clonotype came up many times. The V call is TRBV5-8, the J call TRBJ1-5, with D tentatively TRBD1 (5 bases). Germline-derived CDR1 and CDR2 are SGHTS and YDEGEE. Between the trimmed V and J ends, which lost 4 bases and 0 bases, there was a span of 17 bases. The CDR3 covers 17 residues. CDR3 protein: CASSTGTAVYSNQPQHF. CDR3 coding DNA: TGTGCCAGCAGCACCGGGACGGCTGTATATAGCAATCAGCCCCAGCATTTT.

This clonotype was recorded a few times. The CDR3: CAISESGQGHEQFF. The CDR3 DNA is TGTGCCATCAGTGAGTCCGGACAGGGCCATGAGCAGTTCTTC. The V and J genes are TRBV10-3 and TRBJ2-1, with 8 bases identical to TRBD1. The CDR3 is 14 amino acids. With V trimmed by 0 bases and J by 8 bases, 3 bases remained unmatched. Germline V gives CDR1 ENHRY, CDR2 SYGVKD.

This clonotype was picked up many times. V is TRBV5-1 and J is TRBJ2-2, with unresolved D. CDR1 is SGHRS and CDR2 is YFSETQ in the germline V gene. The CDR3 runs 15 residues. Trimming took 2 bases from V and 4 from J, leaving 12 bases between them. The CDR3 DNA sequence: TGCGCCAGCAGCTTCACCCAGGAGTTCACCGGGGAGCTGTTTTTT. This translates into CASSFTQEFTGELFF.

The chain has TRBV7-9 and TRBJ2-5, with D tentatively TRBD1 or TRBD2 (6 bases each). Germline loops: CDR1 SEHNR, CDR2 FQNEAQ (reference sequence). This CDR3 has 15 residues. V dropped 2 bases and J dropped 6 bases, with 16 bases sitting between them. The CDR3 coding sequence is TGTGCCAGCAGCTTAACTGGGGGGCCGTTGAAGACCCAGTACTTC. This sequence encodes CASSLTGGPLKTQYF.

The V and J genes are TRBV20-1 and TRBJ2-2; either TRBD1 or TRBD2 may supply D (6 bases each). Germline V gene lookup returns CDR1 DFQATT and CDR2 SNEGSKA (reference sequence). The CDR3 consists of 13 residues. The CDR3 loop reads CTGGTYNTGELFF. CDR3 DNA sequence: TGCACTGGGGGGACATACAACACCGGGGAGCTGTTTTTT.